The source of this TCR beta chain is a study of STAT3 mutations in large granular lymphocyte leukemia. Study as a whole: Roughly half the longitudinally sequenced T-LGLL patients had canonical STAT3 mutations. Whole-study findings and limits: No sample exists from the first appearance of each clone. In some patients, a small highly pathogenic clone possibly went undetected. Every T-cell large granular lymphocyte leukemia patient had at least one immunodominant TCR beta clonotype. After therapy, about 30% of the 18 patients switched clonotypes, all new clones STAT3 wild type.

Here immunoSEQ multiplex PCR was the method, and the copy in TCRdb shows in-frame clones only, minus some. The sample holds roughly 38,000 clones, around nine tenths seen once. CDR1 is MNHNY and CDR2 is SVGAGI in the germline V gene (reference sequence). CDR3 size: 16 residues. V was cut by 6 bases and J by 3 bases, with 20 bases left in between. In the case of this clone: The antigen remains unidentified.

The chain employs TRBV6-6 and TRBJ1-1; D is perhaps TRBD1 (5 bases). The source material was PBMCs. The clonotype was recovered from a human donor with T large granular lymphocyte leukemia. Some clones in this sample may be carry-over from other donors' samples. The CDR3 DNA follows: TGTGCCAGCAGCCCCAACACGAGGGGAAGGGACACTGAAGCTTTCTTT. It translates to CASSPNTRGRDTEAFF.